These T cell receptor beta chains were read from a single sample in a study of blood T cell repertoires in COVID-19. Measured with immunoSEQ multiplex PCR; TCRdb has only the in-frame clones, and not every one. The table includes over 200,000 clones, 81% detected once. Sample: peripheral blood. The receptors were sampled from a woman older than 75 with acute or convalescent COVID-19. CDR3s include the opening cysteine and the closing phenylalanine or tryptophan. The order of the fields is V gene, J gene, CDR3 protein.

V: TRBV7-8
J: TRBJ1-1
CDR3: CASSLVEGGAFF

V: TRBV28
J: TRBJ2-2
CDR3: CASSLLRGRRGSENTGELFF

V: TRBV28
J: TRBJ2-2
CDR3: CASSLWATGELFF

V: TRBV18
J: TRBJ2-3
CDR3: CASSLGTSNADTQYF

V: TRBV2
J: TRBJ2-2
CDR3: CASSPRGGGDGELFF

V: TRBV15
J: TRBJ2-1
CDR3: CATSRGAGGPYNEQFF

V: TRBV27
J: TRBJ2-1
CDR3: CASSFTLTSLRSNEQFF

V: TRBV6-1
J: TRBJ1-3
CDR3: CASSDPRGRFSGNTIYF

V: TRBV21-1
J: TRBJ1-5
CDR3: CASSQRHRTGNQPQHF

V: TRBV11-1
J: TRBJ1-2
CDR3: CASSPVGRTGESGYTF

V: TRBV28
J: TRBJ1-6
CDR3: CASRPLQGSSYNSPLHF